This record looks at one T cell receptor beta chain sequence and its context. Its antigen is unidentified. This table comes from immunoSEQ multiplex PCR, and its TCRdb copy is limited to in-frame clones, with some not included. Among tens of thousands of clones listed, more than 75% were seen once. This entry comes from a study of T cell responses to AZD1222 COVID-19 vaccine. Looking at the study overall: Pooling was applied to second doses at about 4 or about 12 weeks.

Notes on the study in general: Females outnumbered males among donors, who were mostly white British; clonal diversity was possibly underestimated.

This CDR3 region has 18 residues. The ends lost 4 bases at V and 3 bases at J; junction bases unmatched: 10. Germline CDR1 LNHDA, CDR2 SQIVND (reference sequence). The material was peripheral blood, obtained on day 0 of AZD1222 vaccination. The TCR comes from an adult in good health. The rearrangement joins TRBV19 to TRBJ2-3; 13 bases agree with TRBD2. Here the CDR3 reads CASSTPGLAGLGTDTQYF. DNA for the CDR3: TGTGCCAGTAGTACTCCGGGACTAGCGGGGCTGGGGACAGATACGCAGTATTTT. The complete variable domain, with remaining parts taken from reference TRBV19 and TRBJ2-3, reads DGGITQSPKYLFRKEGQNVTLSCEQNLNHDAMYWYRQDPGQGLRLIYYSQIVNDFQKGDIAEGYSVSREKKESFPLTVTSAQKNPTAFYLCASSTPGLAGLGTDTQYFGPGTRLTVL.